This is a list of T cell receptor beta chains from one sample in a study of T cells after yellow fever vaccination. TCRdb fed the 5' RACE reads into MiXCR, producing one record per CDR3 protein. The sample yields some 600,000 distinct CDR3 sequences, 9% to 15% seen once. The sequences come from PBMCs, collected on the day of the yellow fever booster vaccination. These receptors came from a man aged 25-45 years who received the YFV17D yellow fever vaccine. Each CDR3 is given with its conserved first and last residue. D genes are given only for firm matches. Only part of the rows carry a size: once, few, many, or a class if the clone is expanded.

cdr3_length,d_call,clone_size,v_call,j_call,cdr3_aa,cdr3_nt
13,-,few,TRBV18,TRBJ1-2,CASSPSMGAGYTF,TGTGCCAGCTCACCGTCGATGGGGGCTGGCTACACCTTC
14,TRBD2,-,TRBV2,TRBJ2-5,CASKGLADQETQYF,TGTGCCAGCAAGGGACTAGCGGACCAAGAGACCCAGTACTTC
15,TRBD2,-,TRBV28,TRBJ2-7,CASSPPRGDFYEQYF,TGTGCCAGCAGTCCCCCCCGGGGGGACTTCTACGAGCAGTACTTC
13,-,-,TRBV5-4,TRBJ2-7,CASSPDIPYEQYF,TGTGCCAGCAGCCCTGACATCCCCTACGAGCAGTACTTC
13,-,few,TRBV5-1,TRBJ1-1,CASSLAGGYEAFF,TGCGCCAGCAGCTTGGCCGGTGGATATGAAGCTTTCTTT
12,TRBD1,few,TRBV10-3,TRBJ2-1,CAISARQGGQFF,TGTGCCATCAGTGCACGACAGGGTGGGCAGTTCTTC
18,TRBD2,once,TRBV11-2,TRBJ2-3,CASRDPASGSFGTDTQYF,TGTGCCAGCAGGGATCCAGCTAGCGGGAGTTTTGGCACAGATACGCAGTATTTT
14,-,-,TRBV5-1,TRBJ2-1,CASTVGWDYNEQFF,TGCGCCAGCACTGTGGGATGGGACTACAATGAGCAGTTCTTC
15,TRBD2,few,TRBV20-1,TRBJ2-7,CSARRTSGFSYEQYF,TGCAGTGCTAGGAGGACTAGCGGGTTCTCCTACGAGCAGTACTTC
15,TRBD2,-,TRBV24-1,TRBJ2-5,CATSGTSGPGETQYF,TGTGCCACCAGTGGGACTAGCGGGCCGGGAGAGACCCAGTACTTC
12,TRBD1,few,TRBV28,TRBJ2-7,CASSLYRDREIF,TGTGCCAGCAGTTTATACCGGGACAGAGAGATCTTC
13,-,few,TRBV20-1,TRBJ2-7,CSADSGESYEQYF,TGCAGTGCCGATTCAGGGGAGTCCTACGAGCAGTACTTC
12,-,few,TRBV14,TRBJ2-2,CASSQVSGELFF,TGTGCCAGCAGCCAAGTTTCCGGGGAGCTGTTTTTT
13,-,-,TRBV6-2/TRBV6-3,TRBJ1-1,CASSDRMNTEAFF,TGTGCCAGCAGCGACCGAATGAACACTGAAGCTTTCTTT
12,-,-,TRBV6-5,TRBJ2-3,CASRTGSGTQYF,TGTGCCAGCAGAACAGGGTCAGGTACGCAGTATTTT
15,-,-,TRBV13,TRBJ1-1,CASSLGGTVNTEAFF,TGTGCCAGCAGCTTGGGCGGGACGGTGAACACTGAAGCTTTCTTT
14,-,few,TRBV20-1,TRBJ2-3,CSARRGAPTDTQYF,TGCAGTGCTAGGAGGGGTGCCCCCACAGATACGCAGTATTTT
18,TRBD2,few,TRBV7-2,TRBJ2-5,CASSLALASGRFQETQYF,TGTGCCAGCAGCTTAGCGCTCGCTAGCGGGCGTTTCCAAGAGACCCAGTACTTC
14,TRBD2,-,TRBV20-1,TRBJ2-7,CSALERTSIYEQYF,TGCAGTGCCCTAGAGCGGACTAGCATCTACGAGCAGTACTTC
14,-,few,TRBV7-2,TRBJ2-5,CASSYTGGQETQYF,TGTGCCAGCAGCTATACAGGCGGTCAGGAGACCCAGTACTTC
14,-,-,TRBV20-1,TRBJ1-1,CSAMDPEANTEAFF,TGCAGTGCTATGGATCCCGAGGCGAACACTGAAGCTTTCTTT
13,TRBD1,few,TRBV18,TRBJ2-4,CASSPGTENIQYF,TGTGCCAGCTCACCCGGGACAGAAAACATTCAGTACTTC
13,TRBD1,-,TRBV7-2,TRBJ2-7,CASGQEVAYEQYF,TGTGCCAGCGGACAGGAAGTTGCGTACGAGCAGTACTTC
15,-,many,TRBV30,TRBJ2-3,CAWSVSFPPQDTQYF,TGTGCCTGGAGTGTAAGTTTTCCCCCCCAAGATACGCAGTATTTT
13,-,few,TRBV25-1,TRBJ1-1,CASSVTENTEAFF,TGTGCCAGCAGTGTGACAGAGAACACTGAAGCTTTCTTT
12,TRBD2,-,TRBV11-2,TRBJ2-1,CVSSWGGGEQFF,TGTGTCAGCAGCTGGGGGGGTGGTGAGCAGTTCTTC
16,TRBD2,-,TRBV4-3,TRBJ2-1,CASSQEASGVYNEQFF,TGCGCCAGCAGCCAAGAAGCTAGCGGGGTATACAATGAGCAGTTCTTC
14,-,-,TRBV4-2,TRBJ2-1,CASSHGLDSNEQFF,TGTGCCAGCAGCCATGGGCTAGACAGCAATGAGCAGTTCTTC
13,-,many,TRBV18,TRBJ2-3,CASSPSSTDTQYF,TGTGCCAGCAGCCCTTCGAGTACAGATACGCAGTATTTT
16,TRBD2,-,TRBV28,TRBJ2-7,CASSPAPQRGTYEQYF,TGTGCCAGCAGCCCCGCTCCCCAGCGGGGGACCTACGAGCAGTACTTC
14,-,-,TRBV7-9,TRBJ1-1,CASSSQAGNTEAFF,TGTGCCAGCAGCTCCCAGGCGGGCAACACTGAAGCTTTCTTT
13,-,-,TRBV18,TRBJ2-7,CASSPLGTYEQYF,TGTGCCAGCTCACCATTAGGGACCTACGAGCAGTACTTC
14,-,few,TRBV30,TRBJ2-1,CAWIGGNLYNEQFF,TGTGCCTGGATCGGCGGGAACCTCTACAATGAGCAGTTCTTC
15,TRBD2,-,TRBV6-4,TRBJ2-3,CASRRTSGTTDTQYF,TGTGCCAGCAGAAGGACTAGCGGGACCACAGATACGCAGTATTTT
14,TRBD2,-,TRBV19,TRBJ2-2,CASSIWGGTGELFF,TGTGCCAGTAGTATCTGGGGGGGCACCGGGGAGCTGTTTTTT